This T cell receptor beta chain was recovered during a study of early stage breast cancer tumors. Whole-study results and caveats: Compared with adjacent normal breast tissue, tumors showed around 2.7-fold greater T cell density and higher clonality.

A remark on this clone: The antigen remains undetermined.

V was pared by 2 bases and J by 5 bases, with 9 bases between. This CDR3 has 13 residues. Germline-derived CDR1 and CDR2 are PRHDT and FYEKMQ (reference sequence). Libraries were prepared by immunoSEQ multiplex PCR; TCRdb keeps only in-frame clonotypes and omits some of them. Of some 72,000 clones in the sample, more than 65% are singletons; the top ten hold 3.5%. The TCR was taken from a person between 55 and 70 years old with breast cancer. The sequenced sample was blood. The chain couples TRBV13 to TRBJ2-5, with TRBD1 as a possible D gene (6 bases). The DNA of the CDR3 is TGTGCCAGCAGCTTAATAAGGGGGGAGACCCAGTACTTC. Protein product: CASSLIRGETQYF.